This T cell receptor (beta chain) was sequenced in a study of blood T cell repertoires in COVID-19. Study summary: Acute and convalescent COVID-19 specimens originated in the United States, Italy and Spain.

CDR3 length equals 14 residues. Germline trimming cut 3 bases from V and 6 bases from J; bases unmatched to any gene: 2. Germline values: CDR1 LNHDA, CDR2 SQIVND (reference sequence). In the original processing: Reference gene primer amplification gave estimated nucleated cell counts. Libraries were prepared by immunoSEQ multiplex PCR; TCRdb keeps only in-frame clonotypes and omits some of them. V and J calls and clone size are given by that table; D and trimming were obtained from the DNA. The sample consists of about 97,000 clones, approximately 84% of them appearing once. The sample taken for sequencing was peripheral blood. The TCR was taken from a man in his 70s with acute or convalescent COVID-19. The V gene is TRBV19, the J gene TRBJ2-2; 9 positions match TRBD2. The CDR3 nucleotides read TGTGCCAGTAGTATTCAGCGGGGGGCCGGGGAGCTGTTTTTT. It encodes CASSIQRGAGELFF.